These T cell receptor beta chains were read from a single sample in a study of persistence of HIV-infected CD4 T cells. For these TCRs, the target antigens are not known. Sequenced by immunoSEQ multiplex PCR; TCRdb stores in-frame clones only, minus some. Here the sample spans tens of thousands of clones, around 90% being singletons. Sequences were derived from CD4+ T cells sorted from PBMCs after 18-hour stimulation, sampled from a patient who received antiretroviral therapy. These receptors all stem from an adult man with HIV who was CMV-seropositive. The CDR3 runs from the conserved cysteine through the conserved F or W. Each record gives: D gene, clone size, V gene, J gene, CDR3 protein, CDR3 DNA. A D gene is named only where the DNA matches it firmly. Size is omitted from some rows. Given values are once, few, many or a class for expanded clones.

>NA|NA|TRBV4-1|TRBJ2-1
CASSPPEVSLYNEQFF
TGCGCCAGCAGCCCCCCGGAGGTCTCCCTCTACAATGAGCAGTTCTTC
>NA|NA|TRBV14|TRBJ2-5
CASSQFGWETQYF
TGTGCCAGCAGCCAATTCGGGTGGGAGACCCAGTACTTC
>TRBD2|few|TRBV9|TRBJ2-5
CASSQTSGGAFETQYF
TGTGCCAGCAGCCAAACTAGCGGGGGGGCCTTCGAGACCCAGTACTTC
>TRBD1|NA|TRBV4-3|TRBJ2-5
CASSQGQGRQETQYF
TGCGCCAGCAGCCAAGGACAGGGGAGACAAGAGACCCAGTACTTC
>NA|once|TRBV3-1/TRBV3-2|TRBJ2-7
CASSQEHATFREQYF
TGTGCCAGCAGCCAAGAGCACGCAACCTTTCGCGAGCAGTACTTC
>NA|NA|TRBV18|TRBJ1-5
CASSPGLRVQPQHF
TGTGCCAGCTCACCAGGATTAAGGGTTCAGCCCCAGCATTTT
>NA|NA|TRBV3-1/TRBV3-2|TRBJ2-1
CASSPTSFGVEQFF
TGTGCCAGCAGCCCTACGAGTTTTGGTGTTGAGCAGTTCTTC
>NA|NA|TRBV6-5|TRBJ1-1
CASSRQSGKNTEAFF
TGTGCCAGCAGTCGGCAGAGCGGGAAGAACACTGAAGCTTTCTTT
>NA|NA|TRBV6-5|TRBJ1-3
CASSRDTSGNTIYF
TGTGCCAGCAGCCGGGACACCTCTGGAAACACCATATATTTT
>NA|NA|TRBV6-4|TRBJ2-1
CASSDPYTEFYNEQFF
TGTGCCAGCAGTGACCCCTACACCGAATTCTACAATGAGCAGTTCTTC
>NA|NA|TRBV6-5|TRBJ2-3
CASTRGTASTDTQYF
TGTGCCAGCACTCGGGGGACAGCTAGCACAGATACGCAGTATTTT
>NA|NA|TRBV7-7|TRBJ2-7
CASSCSVGGNRDYEQYF
TGTGCCAGCAGCTGTTCCGTCGGGGGCAACAGGGACTACGAGCAGTACTTC
>NA|NA|TRBV29-1|TRBJ1-2
CSVETDSRNYGYTF
TGCAGCGTTGAAACGGACAGCCGTAACTATGGCTACACCTTC